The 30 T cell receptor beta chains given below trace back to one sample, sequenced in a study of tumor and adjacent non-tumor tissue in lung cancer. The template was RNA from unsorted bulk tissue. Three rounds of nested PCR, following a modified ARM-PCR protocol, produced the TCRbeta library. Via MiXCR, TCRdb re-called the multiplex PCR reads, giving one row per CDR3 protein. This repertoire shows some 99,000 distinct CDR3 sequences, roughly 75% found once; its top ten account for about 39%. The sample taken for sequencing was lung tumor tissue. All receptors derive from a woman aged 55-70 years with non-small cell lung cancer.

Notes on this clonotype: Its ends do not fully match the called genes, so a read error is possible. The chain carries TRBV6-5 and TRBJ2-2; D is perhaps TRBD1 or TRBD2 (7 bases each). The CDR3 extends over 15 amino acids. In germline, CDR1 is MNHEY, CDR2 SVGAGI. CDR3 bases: TGTGCCAGCGGGGGAGGGGGCGCGGGCACCAGGGAGCTGTTTTTT. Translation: CASGGGGAGTRELFF.

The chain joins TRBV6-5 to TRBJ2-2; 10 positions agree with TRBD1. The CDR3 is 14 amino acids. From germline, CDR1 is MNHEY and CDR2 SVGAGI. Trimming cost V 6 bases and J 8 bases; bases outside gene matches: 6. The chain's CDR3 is CASSLTGGTGELFF. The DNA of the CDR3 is TGTGCCAGCAGCCTGACAGGGGGCACTGGGGAGCTGTTTTTT.

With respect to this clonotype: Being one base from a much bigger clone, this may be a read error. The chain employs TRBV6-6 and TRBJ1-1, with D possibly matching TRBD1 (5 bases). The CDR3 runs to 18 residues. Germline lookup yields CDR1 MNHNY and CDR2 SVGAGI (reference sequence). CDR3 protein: CVSSYGEEWGGTRTEAFF. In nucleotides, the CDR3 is TGTGTCAGCAGTTACGGGGAGGAGTGGGGTGGGACCCGGACTGAAGCTTTCTTT.

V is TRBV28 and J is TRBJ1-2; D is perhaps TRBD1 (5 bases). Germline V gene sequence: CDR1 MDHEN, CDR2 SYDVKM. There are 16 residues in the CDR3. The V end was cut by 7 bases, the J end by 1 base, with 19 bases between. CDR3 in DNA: TGTGCCAGCACTTCTATAGGGGACCGACATAACTATGGCTACACCTTC. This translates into CASTSIGDRHNYGYTF.

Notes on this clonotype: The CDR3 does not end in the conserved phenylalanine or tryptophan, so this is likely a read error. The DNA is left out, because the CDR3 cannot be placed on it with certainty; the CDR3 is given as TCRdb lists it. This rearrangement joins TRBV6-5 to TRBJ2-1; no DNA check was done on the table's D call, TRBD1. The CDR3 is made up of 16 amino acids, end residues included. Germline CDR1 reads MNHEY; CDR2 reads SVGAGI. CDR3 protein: CTSSYYAGQGADEQFL.

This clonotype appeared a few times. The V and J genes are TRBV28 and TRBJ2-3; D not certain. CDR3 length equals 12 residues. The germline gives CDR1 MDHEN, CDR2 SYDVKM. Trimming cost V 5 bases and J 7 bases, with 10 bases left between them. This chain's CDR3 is CASSVVRYTQYF. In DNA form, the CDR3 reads TGTGCCAGCAGTGTCGTCCGGTATACGCAGTATTTT.

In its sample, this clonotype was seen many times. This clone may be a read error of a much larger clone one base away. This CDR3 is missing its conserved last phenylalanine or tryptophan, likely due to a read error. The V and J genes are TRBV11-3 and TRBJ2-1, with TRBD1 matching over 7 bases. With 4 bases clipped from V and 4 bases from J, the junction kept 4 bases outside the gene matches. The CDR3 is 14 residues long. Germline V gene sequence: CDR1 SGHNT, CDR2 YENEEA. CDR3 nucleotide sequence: TGTGCCAGCAGCTCCCGACAGGGTTACAATGAGCAGTTCTCC. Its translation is CASSSRQGYNEQFS.

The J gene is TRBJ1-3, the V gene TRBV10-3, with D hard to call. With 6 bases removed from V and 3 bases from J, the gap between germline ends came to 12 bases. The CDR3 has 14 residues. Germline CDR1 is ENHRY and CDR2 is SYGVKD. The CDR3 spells CAIRRTEDGNTIYF. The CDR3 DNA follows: TGTGCCATCAGGCGGACCGAGGATGGAAACACCATATATTTT.

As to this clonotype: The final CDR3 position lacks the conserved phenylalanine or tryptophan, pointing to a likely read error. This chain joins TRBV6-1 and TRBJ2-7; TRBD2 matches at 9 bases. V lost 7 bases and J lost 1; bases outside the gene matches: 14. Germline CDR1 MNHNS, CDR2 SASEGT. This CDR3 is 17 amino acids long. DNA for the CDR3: TGTGCCAGCATGCCTTCTACCGGGACTAGCTGTTCCTACGAGCAGTACTTA. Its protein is CASMPSTGTSCSYEQYL.

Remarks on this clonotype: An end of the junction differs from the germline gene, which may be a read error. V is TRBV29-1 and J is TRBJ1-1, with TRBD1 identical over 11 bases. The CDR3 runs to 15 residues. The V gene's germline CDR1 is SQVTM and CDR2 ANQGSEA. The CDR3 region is CSVTGTGGMNTGALF. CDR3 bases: TGCAGCGTCACCGGGACAGGGGGTATGAACACTGGAGCTTTATTT.

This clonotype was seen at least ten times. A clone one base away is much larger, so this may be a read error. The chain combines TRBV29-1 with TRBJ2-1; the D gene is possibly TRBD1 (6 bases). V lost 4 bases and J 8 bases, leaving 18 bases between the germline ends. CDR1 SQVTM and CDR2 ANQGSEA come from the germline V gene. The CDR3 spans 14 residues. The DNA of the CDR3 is TGCAGCGTTGGAGGGTTGAAGGGGGTTTATGAGCAGTTCTTC. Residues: CSVGGLKGVYEQFF.

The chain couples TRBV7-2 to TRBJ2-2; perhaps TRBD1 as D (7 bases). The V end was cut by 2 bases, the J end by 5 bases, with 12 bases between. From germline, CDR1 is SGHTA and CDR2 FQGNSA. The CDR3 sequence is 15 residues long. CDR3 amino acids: CASSLSQGGTGELFF. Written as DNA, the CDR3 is TGTGCCAGCAGCTTAAGTCAGGGGGGAACCGGGGAGCTGTTTTTT. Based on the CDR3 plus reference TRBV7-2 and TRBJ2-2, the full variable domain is GAGVSQSPSNKVTEKGKDVELRCDPISGHTALYWYRQSLGQGLEFLIYFQGNSAPDKSGLPSDRFSAERTGGSVSTLTIQRTQQEDSAVYLCASSLSQGGTGELFFGEGSRLTVL.

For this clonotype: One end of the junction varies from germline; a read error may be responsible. The CDR3 reads CASSRQGDQLQHF. CDR3 DNA: TGTGCCAGCAGCAGACAGGGGGATCAGCTCCAGCACTTT. J is TRBJ1-5 and V is TRBV12-3 or TRBV12-4, with 9 bases identical to TRBD1. The CDR3 extends over 13 amino acids.

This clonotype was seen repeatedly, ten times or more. The CDR3 region is CASSQEWVGQETQYF. CDR3 DNA: TGCGCCAGCAGCCAAGAATGGGTGGGCCAAGAGACCCAGTACTTC. The rearrangement uses TRBV4-3 and TRBJ2-5; the D is unclear. Trimming cost V 0 bases and J 1 base, with 9 bases left between them. Germline-derived CDR1 and CDR2 are LGHNA and YSLEER. This CDR3 comprises 15 residues.

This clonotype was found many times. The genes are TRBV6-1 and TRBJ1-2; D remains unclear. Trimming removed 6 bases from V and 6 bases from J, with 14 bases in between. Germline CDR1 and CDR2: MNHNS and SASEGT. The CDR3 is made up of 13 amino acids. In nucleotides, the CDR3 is TGTGCCAGCAGGGTAGGAGGGCACCATGGCTACACCTTC. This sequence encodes CASRVGGHHGYTF.

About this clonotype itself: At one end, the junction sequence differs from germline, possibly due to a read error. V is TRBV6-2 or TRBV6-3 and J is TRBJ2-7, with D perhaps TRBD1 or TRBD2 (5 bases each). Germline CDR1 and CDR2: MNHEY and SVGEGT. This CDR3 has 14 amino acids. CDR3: CASSGDEGVSEQCF. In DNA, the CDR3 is TGTGCCAGCAGTGGGGACGAGGGTGTCAGCGAGCAGTGCTTC.

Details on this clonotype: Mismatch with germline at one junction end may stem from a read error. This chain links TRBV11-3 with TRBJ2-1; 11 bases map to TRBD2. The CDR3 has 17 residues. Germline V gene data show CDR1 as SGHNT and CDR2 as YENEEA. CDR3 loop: CASCLELTSGSHNEQSF. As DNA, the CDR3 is TGTGCCAGCTGCTTAGAGTTAACTAGCGGGAGCCATAATGAGCAGTCCTTC. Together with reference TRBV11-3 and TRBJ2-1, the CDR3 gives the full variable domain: EAGVVQSPRYKIIEKKQPVAFWCNPISGHNTLYWYLQNLGQGPELLIRYENEEAVDDSQLPKDRFSAERLKGVDSTLKIQPAELGDSAVYLCASCLELTSGSHNEQSFGPGTRLTVL.

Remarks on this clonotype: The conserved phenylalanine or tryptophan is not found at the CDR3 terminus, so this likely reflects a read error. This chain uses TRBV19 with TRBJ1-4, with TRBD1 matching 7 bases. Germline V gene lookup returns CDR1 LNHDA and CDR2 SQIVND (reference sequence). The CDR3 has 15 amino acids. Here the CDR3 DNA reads TGTGTCAGTAGCTCCCTACAGGGGAATCAGGAAAAACTGTTTTCT. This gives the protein CVSSSLQGNQEKLFS.

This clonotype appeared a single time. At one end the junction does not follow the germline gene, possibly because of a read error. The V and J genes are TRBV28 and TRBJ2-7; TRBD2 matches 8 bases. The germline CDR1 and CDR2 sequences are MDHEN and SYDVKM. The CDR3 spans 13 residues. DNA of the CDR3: TGTGCCAACAGTAAAAGCGGGAGATACGAGCAGTACTTC. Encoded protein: CANSKSGRYEQYF.

CDR3 in amino acids: CASCSRSGGGRNEQFF. The CDR3 nucleotides read TGTGCCAGCTGCTCCAGATCAGGTGGGGGGAGAAATGAGCAGTTCTTC. J is TRBJ2-1 and V is TRBV11-2, with a weak D call TRBD2 (6 bases). Germline CDR1 SGHAT, CDR2 FQNNGV. The CDR3 has 16 residues. V was pared by 8 bases and J by 7 bases, with 24 bases between. Full variable domain (outside the CDR3, taken from reference TRBV11-2 and TRBJ2-1): EAGVAQSPRYKIIEKRQSVAFWCNPISGHATLYWYQQILGQGPKLLIQFQNNGVVDDSQLPKDRFSAERLKGVDSTLKIQPAKLEDSAVYLCASCSRSGGGRNEQFFGPGTRLTVL.

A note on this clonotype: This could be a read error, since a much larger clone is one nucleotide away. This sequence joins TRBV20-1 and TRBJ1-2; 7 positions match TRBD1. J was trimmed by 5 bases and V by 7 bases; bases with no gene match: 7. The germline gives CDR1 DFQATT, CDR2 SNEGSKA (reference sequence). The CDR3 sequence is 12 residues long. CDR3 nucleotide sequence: TGCAGTGATCCCACAGGGGAGTATGGCTACACCTTC. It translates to CSDPTGEYGYTF.

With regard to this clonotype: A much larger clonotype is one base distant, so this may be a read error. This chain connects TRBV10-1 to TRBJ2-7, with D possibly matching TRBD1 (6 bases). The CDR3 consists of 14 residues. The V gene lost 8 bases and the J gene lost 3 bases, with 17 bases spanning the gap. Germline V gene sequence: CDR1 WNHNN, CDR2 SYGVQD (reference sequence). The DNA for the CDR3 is TGCGCCAGCGCCTCTAAGGCCAGGGGCTACGAGCAGTACTTC. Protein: CASASKARGYEQYF.

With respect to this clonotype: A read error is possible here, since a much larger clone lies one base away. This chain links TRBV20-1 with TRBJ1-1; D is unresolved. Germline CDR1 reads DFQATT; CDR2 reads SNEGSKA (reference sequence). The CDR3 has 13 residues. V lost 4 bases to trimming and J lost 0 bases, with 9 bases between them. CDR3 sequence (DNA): TGCAGTGCTATGCCCTCGGTGAACACTGAAGCTTTCTTT. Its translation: CSAMPSVNTEAFF.

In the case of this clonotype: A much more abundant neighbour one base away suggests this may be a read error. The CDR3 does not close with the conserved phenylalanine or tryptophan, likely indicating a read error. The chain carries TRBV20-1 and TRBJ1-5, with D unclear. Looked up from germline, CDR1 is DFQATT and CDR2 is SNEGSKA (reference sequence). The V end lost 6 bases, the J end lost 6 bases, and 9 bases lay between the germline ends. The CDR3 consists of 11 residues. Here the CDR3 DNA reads TGCAGTGCGGGTTTAGGTCAGCCCCAGCATTGT. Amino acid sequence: CSAGLGQPQHC.

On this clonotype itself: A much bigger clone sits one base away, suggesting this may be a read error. The CDR3: CSGKNNEALF. CDR3 nucleotide sequence: TGCAGCGGAAAAAACAATGAAGCTTTATTT. The rearrangement uses TRBV29-1 and TRBJ1-1; D not resolved. Germline loops: CDR1 SQVTM, CDR2 ANQGSEA. The CDR3 totals 10 residues. Supplemented by reference TRBV29-1 and TRBJ1-1, the full variable domain reads SAVISQKPSRDICQRGTSLTIQCQVDSQVTMMFWYRQQPGQSLTLIATANQGSEATYESGFVIDKFPISRPNLTFSTLTVSNMSPEDSSIYLCSGKNNEALFGQGTRLTVV.

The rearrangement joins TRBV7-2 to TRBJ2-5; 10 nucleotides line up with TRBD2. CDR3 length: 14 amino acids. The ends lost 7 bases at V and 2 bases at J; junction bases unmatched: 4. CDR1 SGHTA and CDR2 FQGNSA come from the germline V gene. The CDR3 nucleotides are TGTGCCAGCAAAGCGGGGGGGCTTCAAGAGACCCAGTACTTC. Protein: CASKAGGLQETQYF.

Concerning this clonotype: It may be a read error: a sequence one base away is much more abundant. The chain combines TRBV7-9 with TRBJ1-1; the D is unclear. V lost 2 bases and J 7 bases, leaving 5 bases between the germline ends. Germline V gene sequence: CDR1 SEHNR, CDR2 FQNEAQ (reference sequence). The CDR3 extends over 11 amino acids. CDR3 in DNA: TGTGCCAGCAGCTTACGAAGTGAAGCTTTCTTT. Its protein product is CASSLRSEAFF.

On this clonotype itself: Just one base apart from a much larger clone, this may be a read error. CDR3 protein: CASNREDTQYF. In DNA, the CDR3 is TGTGCCAGCAACAGGGAAGATACGCAGTATTTT. The V and J genes are TRBV12-3 or TRBV12-4 and TRBJ2-3, with D maybe TRBD1 (6 bases). V dropped 7 bases and J dropped 5 bases, with 7 bases sitting between them. The CDR3 is made up of 11 amino acids.

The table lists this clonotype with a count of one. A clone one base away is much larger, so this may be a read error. CDR3 sequence: CSARVSTKTYKQYF. CDR3 sequence (DNA): TGCAGTGCTAGAGTATCGACGAAAACCTACAAGCAGTACTTC. The chain couples TRBV20-1 to TRBJ2-7; D unresolved. Germline lookup yields CDR1 DFQATT and CDR2 SNEGSKA (reference sequence). CDR3 length equals 14 residues.

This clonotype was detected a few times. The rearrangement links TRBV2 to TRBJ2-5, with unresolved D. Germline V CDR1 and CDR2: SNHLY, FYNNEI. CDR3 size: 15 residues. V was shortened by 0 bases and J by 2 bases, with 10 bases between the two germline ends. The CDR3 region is CASSEAGGRQETQYF. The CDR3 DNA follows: TGTGCCAGCAGTGAAGCGGGTGGCAGACAAGAGACCCAGTACTTC.